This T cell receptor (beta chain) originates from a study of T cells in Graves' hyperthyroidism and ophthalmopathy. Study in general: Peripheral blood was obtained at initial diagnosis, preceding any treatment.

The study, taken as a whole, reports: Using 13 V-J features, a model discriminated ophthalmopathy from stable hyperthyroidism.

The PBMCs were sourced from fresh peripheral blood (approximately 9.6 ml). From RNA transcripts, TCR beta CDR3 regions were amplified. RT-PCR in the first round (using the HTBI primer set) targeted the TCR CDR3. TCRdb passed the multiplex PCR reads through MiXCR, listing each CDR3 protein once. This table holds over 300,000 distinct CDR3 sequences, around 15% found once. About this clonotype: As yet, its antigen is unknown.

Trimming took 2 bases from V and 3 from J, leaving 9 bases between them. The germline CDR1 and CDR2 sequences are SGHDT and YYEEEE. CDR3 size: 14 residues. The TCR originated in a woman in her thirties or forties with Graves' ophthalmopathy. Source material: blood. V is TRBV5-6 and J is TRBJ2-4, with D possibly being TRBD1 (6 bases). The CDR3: CASSLGQIKNIQYF. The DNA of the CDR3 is TGTGCCAGCAGCTTAGGACAGATCAAAAACATTCAGTACTTC.